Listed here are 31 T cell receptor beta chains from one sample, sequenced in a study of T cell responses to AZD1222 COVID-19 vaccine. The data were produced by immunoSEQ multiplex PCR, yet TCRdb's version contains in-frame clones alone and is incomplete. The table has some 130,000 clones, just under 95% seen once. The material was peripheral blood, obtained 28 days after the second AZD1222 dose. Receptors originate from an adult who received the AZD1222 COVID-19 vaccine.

CDR3 region: CASSRTGGPYGYTF. CDR3 nucleotide sequence: TGTGCCAGCAGCCGGACCGGGGGACCTTATGGCTACACCTTC. The gene calls are TRBV9 and TRBJ1-2; TRBD1 might be the D (5 bases). CDR1 and CDR2 (germline): SGDLS, YYNGEE. The length of the CDR3 is 14 residues. Between the trimmed V and J ends, which lost 4 bases and 5 bases, there was a span of 15 bases. The entire variable domain, with the rest obtained from reference TRBV9 and TRBJ1-2, is as follows: DSGVTQTPKHLITATGQRVTLRCSPRSGDLSVYWYQQSLDQGLQFLIQYYNGEERAKGNILERFSAQQFPDLHSELNLSSLELGDSALYFCASSRTGGPYGYTFGSGTRLTVV.

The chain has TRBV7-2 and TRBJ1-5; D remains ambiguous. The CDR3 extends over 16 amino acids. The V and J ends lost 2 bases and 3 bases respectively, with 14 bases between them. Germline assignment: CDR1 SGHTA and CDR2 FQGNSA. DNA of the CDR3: TGTGCCAGCAGCTTAATAGCGCCGGCCCCCAATCAGCCCCAGCATTTT. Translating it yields CASSLIAPAPNQPQHF.

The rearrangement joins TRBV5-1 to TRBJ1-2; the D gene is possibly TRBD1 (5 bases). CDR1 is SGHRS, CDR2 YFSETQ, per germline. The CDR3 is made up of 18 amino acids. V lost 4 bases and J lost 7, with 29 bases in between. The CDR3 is CASSLDSALGVGVSGYTF. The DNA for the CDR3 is TGCGCCAGCAGCCTCGACAGCGCGTTGGGTGTGGGTGTAAGTGGCTACACCTTC.

The CDR3 region has the DNA TGTGCCAGCTCAACGGGACAGTCGGTCAAAAACATTCAGTACTTC. Encoded protein: CASSTGQSVKNIQYF. J is TRBJ2-4 and V is TRBV18, with TRBD1 matching over 7 bases. Unmatched junction bases numbered 7, after V lost 5 bases and J lost 3 bases. Germline values: CDR1 KGHSH, CDR2 LQKENI. The CDR3 consists of 15 residues.

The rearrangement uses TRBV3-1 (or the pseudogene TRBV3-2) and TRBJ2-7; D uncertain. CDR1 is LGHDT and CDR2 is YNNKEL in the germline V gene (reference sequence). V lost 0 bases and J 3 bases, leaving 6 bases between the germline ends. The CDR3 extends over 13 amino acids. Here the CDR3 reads CASSQDLYYEQYF. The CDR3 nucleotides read TGTGCCAGCAGCCAAGATCTTTACTACGAGCAGTACTTC.

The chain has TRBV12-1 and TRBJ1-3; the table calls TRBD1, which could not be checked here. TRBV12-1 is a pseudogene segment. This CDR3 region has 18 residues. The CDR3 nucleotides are TGTGCCAGCAGCTCCCCCCCCAGGGCAGCCAGCTCTGGAAACACCATATATTTT. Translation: CASSSPPRAASSGNTIYF.

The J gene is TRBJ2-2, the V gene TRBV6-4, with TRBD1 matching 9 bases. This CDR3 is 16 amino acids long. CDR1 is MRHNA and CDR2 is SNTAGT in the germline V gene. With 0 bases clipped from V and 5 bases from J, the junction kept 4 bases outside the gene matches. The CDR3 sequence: CASSDSNDRGTGELFF. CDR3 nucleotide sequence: TGTGCCAGCAGTGACTCTAATGACAGGGGGACCGGGGAGCTGTTTTTT.

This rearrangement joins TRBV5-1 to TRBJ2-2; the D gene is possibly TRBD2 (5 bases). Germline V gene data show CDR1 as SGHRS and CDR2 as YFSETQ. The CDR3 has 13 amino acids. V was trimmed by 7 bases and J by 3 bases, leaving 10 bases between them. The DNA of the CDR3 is TGCGCCAGCCTCATCGGGGACACCGGGGAGCTGTTTTTT. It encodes CASLIGDTGELFF.

CDR3 in amino acids: CASSFGRAPGNTIYF. In DNA, the CDR3 is TGCGCCAGCAGCTTTGGCAGGGCCCCCGGAAACACCATATATTTT. This chain connects TRBV5-1 to TRBJ1-3; maybe TRBD1 (5 bases). CDR1 SGHRS and CDR2 YFSETQ come from the germline V gene. The CDR3 consists of 15 residues. V was cut by 2 bases and J by 4 bases, with 13 bases left in between.

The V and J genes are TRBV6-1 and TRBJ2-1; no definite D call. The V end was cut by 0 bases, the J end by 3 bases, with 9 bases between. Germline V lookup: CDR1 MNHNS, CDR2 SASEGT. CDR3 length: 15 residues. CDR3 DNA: TGTGCCAGCAGTGAAGCAGCTGTTTTCTACAATGAGCAGTTCTTC. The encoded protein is CASSEAAVFYNEQFF.

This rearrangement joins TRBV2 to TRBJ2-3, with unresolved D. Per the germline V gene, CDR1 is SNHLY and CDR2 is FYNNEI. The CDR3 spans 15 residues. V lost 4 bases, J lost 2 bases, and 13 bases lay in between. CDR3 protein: CASSAVGANTDTQYF. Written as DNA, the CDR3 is TGTGCCAGCAGTGCGGTCGGCGCCAACACAGATACGCAGTATTTT.

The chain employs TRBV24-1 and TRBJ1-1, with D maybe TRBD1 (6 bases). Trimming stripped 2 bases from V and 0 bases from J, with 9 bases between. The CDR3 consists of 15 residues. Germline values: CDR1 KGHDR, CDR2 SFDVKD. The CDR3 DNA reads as TGTGCCACCAGTGATTCGGACAGCTTGAACACTGAAGCTTTCTTT. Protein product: CATSDSDSLNTEAFF.

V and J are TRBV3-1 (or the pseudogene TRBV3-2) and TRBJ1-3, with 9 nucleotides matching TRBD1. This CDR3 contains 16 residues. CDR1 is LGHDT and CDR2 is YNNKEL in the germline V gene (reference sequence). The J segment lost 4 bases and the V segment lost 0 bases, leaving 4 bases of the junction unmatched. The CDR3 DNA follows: TGTGCCAGCAGCCAAGATACAGGGGGCTCGGGAAACACCATATATTTT. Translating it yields CASSQDTGGSGNTIYF.

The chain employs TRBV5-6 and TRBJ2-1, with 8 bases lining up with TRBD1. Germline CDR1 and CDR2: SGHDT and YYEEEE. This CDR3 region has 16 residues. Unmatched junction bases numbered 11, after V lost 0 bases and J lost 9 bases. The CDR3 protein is CASSLAAAGGGGEQFF. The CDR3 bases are TGTGCCAGCAGCTTGGCTGCGGCAGGGGGCGGAGGTGAGCAGTTCTTC.

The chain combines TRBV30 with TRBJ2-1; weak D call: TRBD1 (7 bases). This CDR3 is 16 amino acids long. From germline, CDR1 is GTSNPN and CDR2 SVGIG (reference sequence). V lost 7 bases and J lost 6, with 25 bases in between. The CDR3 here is CASAGLQGSRSNEQFF. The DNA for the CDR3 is TGTGCCTCGGCGGGGTTACAGGGGAGTAGGTCCAATGAGCAGTTCTTC.

CDR3 sequence reads: CASSRIQVTTDTQYF. CDR3 DNA sequence: TGTGCCAGCAGTCGGATACAGGTGACCACAGATACGCAGTATTTT. V usage is TRBV27 and J usage is TRBJ2-3, with D possibly TRBD1 on 5 matching bases. Germline values: CDR1 MNHEY, CDR2 SMNVEV (reference sequence). V lost 5 bases and J 2 bases, leaving 14 bases between the germline ends. The CDR3 totals 15 residues.

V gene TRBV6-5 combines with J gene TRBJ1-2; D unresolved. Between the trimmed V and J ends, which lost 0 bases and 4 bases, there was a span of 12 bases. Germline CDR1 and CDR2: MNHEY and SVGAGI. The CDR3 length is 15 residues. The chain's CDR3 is CASSYSTYGIYGYTF. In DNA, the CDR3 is TGTGCCAGCAGTTACTCGACGTACGGAATCTATGGCTACACCTTC.

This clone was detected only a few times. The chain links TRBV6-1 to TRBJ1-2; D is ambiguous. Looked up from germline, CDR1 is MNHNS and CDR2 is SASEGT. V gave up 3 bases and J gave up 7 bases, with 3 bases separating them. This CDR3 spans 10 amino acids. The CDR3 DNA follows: TGTGCCAGCAGTGACCGTGGCTACACCTTC. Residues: CASSDRGYTF.

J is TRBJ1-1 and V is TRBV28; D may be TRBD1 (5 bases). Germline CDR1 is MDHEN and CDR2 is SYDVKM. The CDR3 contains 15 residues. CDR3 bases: TGTGCAGGAGGGTACCGGCAGGGCTTTAACACTGAAGCTTTCTTT. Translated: CAGGYRQGFNTEAFF.

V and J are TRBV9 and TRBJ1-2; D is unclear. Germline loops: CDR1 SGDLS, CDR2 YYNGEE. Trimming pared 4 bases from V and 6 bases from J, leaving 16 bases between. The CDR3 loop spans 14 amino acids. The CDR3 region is CASSPLDRPHGYTF. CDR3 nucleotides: TGTGCCAGCAGCCCCTTGGACCGACCCCATGGCTACACCTTC.

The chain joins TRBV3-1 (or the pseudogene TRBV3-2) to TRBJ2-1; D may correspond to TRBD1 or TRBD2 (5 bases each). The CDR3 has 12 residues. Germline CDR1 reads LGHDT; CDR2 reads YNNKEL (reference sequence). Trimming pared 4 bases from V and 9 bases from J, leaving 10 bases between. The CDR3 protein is CASSRKGSEQFF. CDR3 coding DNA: TGTGCCAGCAGCCGGAAGGGGAGTGAGCAGTTCTTC.

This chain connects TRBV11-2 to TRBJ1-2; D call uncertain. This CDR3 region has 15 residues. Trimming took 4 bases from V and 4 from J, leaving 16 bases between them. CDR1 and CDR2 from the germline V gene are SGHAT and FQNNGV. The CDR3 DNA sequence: TGTGCCAGCAGCTCCTTCAACCCCAGAACCTATGGCTACACCTTC. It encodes CASSSFNPRTYGYTF.

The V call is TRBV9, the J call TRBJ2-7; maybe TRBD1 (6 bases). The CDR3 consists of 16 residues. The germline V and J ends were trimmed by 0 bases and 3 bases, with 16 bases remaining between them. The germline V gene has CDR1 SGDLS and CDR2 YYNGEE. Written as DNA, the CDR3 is TGTGCCAGCAGCGTAGGTGGGGGCGTAAATATCTACGAGCAGTACTTC. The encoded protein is CASSVGGGVNIYEQYF. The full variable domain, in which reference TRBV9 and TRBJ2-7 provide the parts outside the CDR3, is DSGVTQTPKHLITATGQRVTLRCSPRSGDLSVYWYQQSLDQGLQFLIQYYNGEERAKGNILERFSAQQFPDLHSELNLSSLELGDSALYFCASSVGGGVNIYEQYFGPGTRLTVT.

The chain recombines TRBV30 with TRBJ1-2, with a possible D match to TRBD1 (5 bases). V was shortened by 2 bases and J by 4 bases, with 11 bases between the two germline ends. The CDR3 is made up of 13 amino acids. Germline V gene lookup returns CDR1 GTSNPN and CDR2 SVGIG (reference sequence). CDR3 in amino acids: CAWSFQGLYGYTF. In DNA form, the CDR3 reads TGTGCCTGGAGTTTTCAGGGCCTCTATGGCTACACCTTC.

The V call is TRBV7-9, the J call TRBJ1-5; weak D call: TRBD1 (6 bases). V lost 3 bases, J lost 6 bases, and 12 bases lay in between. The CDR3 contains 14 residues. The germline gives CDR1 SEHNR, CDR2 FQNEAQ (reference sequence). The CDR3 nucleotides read TGTGCCAGCAGCTTCGCAGGGGTATTTCAGCCCCAGCATTTT. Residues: CASSFAGVFQPQHF.

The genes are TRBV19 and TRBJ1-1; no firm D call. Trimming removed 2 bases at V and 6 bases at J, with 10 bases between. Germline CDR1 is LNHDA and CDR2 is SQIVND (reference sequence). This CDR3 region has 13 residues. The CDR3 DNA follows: TGTGCCAGTAGTATAATGGGATCCGCTGAAGCTTTCTTT. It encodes CASSIMGSAEAFF.

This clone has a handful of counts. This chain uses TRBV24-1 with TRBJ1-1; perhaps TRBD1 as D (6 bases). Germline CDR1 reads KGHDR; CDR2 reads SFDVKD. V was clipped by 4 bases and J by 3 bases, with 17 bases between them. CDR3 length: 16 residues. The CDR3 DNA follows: TGTGCCACCAGTGAACAGGGTGGCGGGCTGGACACTGAAGCTTTCTTT. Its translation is CATSEQGGGLDTEAFF.

Written as DNA, the CDR3 is TGTGCCGGAAAAAAGACAGGGTCGACTGAAGCTTTCTTT. This gives the protein CAGKKTGSTEAFF. This chain uses TRBV30 with TRBJ1-1; 7 bases line up with TRBD1. Trimming took 8 bases from V and 5 from J; bases not matched to a gene: 11. CDR1 and CDR2 (germline): GTSNPN, SVGIG (reference sequence). There are 13 residues in the CDR3.

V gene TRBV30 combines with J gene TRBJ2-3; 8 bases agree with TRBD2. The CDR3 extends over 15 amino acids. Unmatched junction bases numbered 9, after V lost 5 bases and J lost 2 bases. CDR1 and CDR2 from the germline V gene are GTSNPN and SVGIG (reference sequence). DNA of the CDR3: TGTGCCTGGGGCGCTAGCGGGTCTTACACAGATACGCAGTATTTT. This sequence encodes CAWGASGSYTDTQYF.

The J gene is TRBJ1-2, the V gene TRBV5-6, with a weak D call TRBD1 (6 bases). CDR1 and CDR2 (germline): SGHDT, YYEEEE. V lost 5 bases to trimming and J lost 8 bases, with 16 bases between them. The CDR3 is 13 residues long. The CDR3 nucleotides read TGTGCCAGCAGTTTGATGGGGGGCGTAGGCTACACCTTC. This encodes CASSLMGGVGYTF. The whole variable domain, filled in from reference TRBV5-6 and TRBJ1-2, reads DAGVTQSPTHLIKTRGQQVTLRCSPKSGHDTVSWYQQALGQGPQFIFQYYEEEERQRGNFPDRFSGHQFPNYSSELNVNALLLGDSALYLCASSLMGGVGYTFGSGTRLTVV.

DNA of the CDR3: TGTGCCATCACCCCCAGCGGGGGCCCCGATACGCAGTATTTT. Protein sequence: CAITPSGGPDTQYF. The V call is TRBV10-3, the J call TRBJ2-3, with 8 positions matching TRBD2. There are 14 residues in the CDR3. Germline CDR1 and CDR2: ENHRY and SYGVKD. V lost 7 bases to trimming and J lost 6 bases; unmatched junction nucleotides: 9.